The entry below describes one T cell receptor (beta chain). Its antigen remains unidentified. These data come from a study of T cell responses to AZD1222 COVID-19 vaccine. Whole-study findings and limits: The breadth and depth of Spike-specific TCRs increased once two AZD1222 doses had been given.

Sequencing was performed with immunoSEQ multiplex PCR; in TCRdb, only in-frame clones are kept and a portion is missing. The data hold about 120,000 clones, with over 75% observed a single time. In germline, CDR1 is WSHSY, CDR2 SAAADI. Deletions cut 5 bases from V and 3 bases from J, with 6 bases between. This CDR3 region has 12 residues. This sequence originates from an adult in good health. Sequencing was performed on peripheral blood, taken on day 0 of AZD1222 vaccination. The chain couples TRBV10-2 to TRBJ2-3, with D hard to call. CDR3 protein: CASSPETDTQYF. In nucleotides, the CDR3 is TGCGCCAGCAGTCCAGAGACAGATACGCAGTATTTT.